A single sample is the source of the 4 T cell receptor beta chains below, sequenced in a study of blood T cells in healthy people across ages. A sample-barcoded 5' primer and a J-beta primer mix were used in a second PCR of roughly 7 to 12 cycles. TCRdb fed the 5' RACE reads into MiXCR, producing one record per CDR3 protein. The sample includes more than 900,000 distinct CDR3 sequences, under 30% of them seen just once. This same sample was also part of a study on T cells of mothers and their children.

Specimen: blood. The receptors were gathered from a girl aged 2 to 10 in good health.

CDR3 loop: CASRDRISTNEKLFF. The CDR3 nucleotides are TGTGCCAGCCGGGACAGGATTTCAACTAATGAAAAACTGTTTTTT. The chain carries TRBV28 and TRBJ1-4; TRBD1 aligns across 8 bases. Germline CDR1 MDHEN, CDR2 SYDVKM. The CDR3 has 15 residues. J was trimmed by 0 bases and V by 8 bases; bases with no gene match: 5.

There are a few counts of this clonotype. The chain has TRBV6-2 or TRBV6-3 and TRBJ2-7; D is possibly TRBD1 (5 bases). The ends were cut back, 7 bases at V and 3 bases at J, with 10 bases in the middle. Germline loops: CDR1 MNHEY, CDR2 SVGEGT. The CDR3 contains 12 residues. The CDR3 bases are TGTGCCAGCACTGACAGTGTCTACGAGCAGTACTTC. The encoded protein is CASTDSVYEQYF.

This clonotype was seen more than once but under ten times. The V gene is TRBV20-1, the J gene TRBJ2-2; D perhaps matches TRBD2 (6 bases). The CDR3 covers 13 residues. The V and J ends lost 6 bases and 6 bases respectively, with 14 bases between them. CDR1 is DFQATT, CDR2 SNEGSKA, per germline (reference sequence). The CDR3 protein is CSALFPGAGELFF. For the CDR3, the DNA is TGCAGTGCACTCTTTCCGGGGGCCGGGGAGCTGTTTTTT.

The chain combines TRBV20-1 with TRBJ2-3; TRBD1 or TRBD2 may be the D gene (6 bases each). Germline loops: CDR1 DFQATT, CDR2 SNEGSKA (reference sequence). The CDR3 covers 17 residues. Trimming took off 0 bases at V and 1 base at J, with 17 bases between the two ends. The CDR3 bases are TGCAGTGCTAGAGATTTTTTGGGGGGCAGACGCACAGATACGCAGTATTTT. Translating it yields CSARDFLGGRRTDTQYF.